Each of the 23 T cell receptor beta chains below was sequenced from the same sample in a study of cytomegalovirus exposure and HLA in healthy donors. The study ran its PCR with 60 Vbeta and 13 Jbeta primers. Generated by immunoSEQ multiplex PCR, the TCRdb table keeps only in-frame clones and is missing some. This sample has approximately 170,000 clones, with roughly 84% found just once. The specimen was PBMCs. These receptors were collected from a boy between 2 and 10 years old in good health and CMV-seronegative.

CDR3 sequence (DNA): TGTGCCAGCAGCTTACGACAGGCGGGAGTCACCGGGGAGCTGTTTTTT. Protein: CASSLRQAGVTGELFF. V and J are TRBV7-2 and TRBJ2-2; D possibly corresponds to TRBD2 (7 bases). The CDR3 loop spans 16 amino acids. Germline V gene lookup returns CDR1 SGHTA and CDR2 FQGNSA. Trimming removed 2 bases at V and 4 bases at J, with 14 bases between.

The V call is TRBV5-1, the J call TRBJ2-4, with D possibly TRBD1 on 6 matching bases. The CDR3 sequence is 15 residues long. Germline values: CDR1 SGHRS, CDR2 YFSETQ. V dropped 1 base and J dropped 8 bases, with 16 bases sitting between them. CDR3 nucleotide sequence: TGCGCCAGCAGCTTGTCAGGGGTTTATGCTGACATTCAGTACTTC. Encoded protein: CASSLSGVYADIQYF.

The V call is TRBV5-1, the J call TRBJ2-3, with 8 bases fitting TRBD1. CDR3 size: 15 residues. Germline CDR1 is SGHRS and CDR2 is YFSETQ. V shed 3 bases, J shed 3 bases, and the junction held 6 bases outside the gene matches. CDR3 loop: CASSSDRVNTDTQYF. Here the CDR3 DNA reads TGCGCCAGCAGCTCGGACAGGGTTAATACAGATACGCAGTATTTT. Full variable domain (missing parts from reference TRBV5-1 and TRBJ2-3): KAGVTQTPRYLIKTRGQQVTLSCSPISGHRSVSWYQQTPGQGLQFLFEYFSETQRNKGNFPGRFSGRQFSNSRSEMNVSTLELGDSALYLCASSSDRVNTDTQYFGPGTRLTVL.

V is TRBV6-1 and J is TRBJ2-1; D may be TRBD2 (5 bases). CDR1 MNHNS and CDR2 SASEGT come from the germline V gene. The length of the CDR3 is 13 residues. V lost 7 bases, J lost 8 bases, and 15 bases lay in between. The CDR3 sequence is CASKVTYGDEQFF. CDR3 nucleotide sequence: TGTGCCAGCAAAGTGACCTACGGGGATGAGCAGTTCTTC.

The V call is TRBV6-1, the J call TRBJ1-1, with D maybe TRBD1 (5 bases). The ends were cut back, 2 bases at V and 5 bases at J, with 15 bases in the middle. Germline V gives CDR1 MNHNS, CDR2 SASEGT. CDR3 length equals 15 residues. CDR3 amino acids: CASSEWAGLETEAFF. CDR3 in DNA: TGTGCCAGCAGTGAATGGGCAGGGTTGGAGACTGAAGCTTTCTTT.

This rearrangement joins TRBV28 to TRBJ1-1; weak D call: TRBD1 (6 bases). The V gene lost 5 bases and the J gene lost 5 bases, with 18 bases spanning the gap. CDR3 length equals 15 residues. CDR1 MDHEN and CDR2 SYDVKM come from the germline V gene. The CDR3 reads CASSPIRGGVTEAFF. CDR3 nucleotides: TGTGCCAGCAGTCCGATCCGCGGGGGCGTAACTGAAGCTTTCTTT.

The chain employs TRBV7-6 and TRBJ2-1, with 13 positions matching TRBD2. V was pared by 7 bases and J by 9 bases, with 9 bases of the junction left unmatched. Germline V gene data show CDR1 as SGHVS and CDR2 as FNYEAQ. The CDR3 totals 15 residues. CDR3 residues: CASNFGLAGVGEQFF. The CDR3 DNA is TGTGCCAGCAACTTCGGACTAGCGGGAGTAGGTGAGCAGTTCTTC.

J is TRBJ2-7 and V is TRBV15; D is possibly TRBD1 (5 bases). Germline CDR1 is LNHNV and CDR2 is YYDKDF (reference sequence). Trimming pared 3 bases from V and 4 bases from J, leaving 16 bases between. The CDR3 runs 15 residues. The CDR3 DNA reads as TGTGCCACCAGCAGCAGCCCTGACCCAGGGTACGAGCAGTACTTC. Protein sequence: CATSSSPDPGYEQYF.

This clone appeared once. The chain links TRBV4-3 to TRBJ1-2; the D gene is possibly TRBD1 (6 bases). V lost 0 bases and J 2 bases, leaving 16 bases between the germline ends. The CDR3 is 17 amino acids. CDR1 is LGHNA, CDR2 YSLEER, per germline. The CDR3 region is CASSQDGPGTTNYGYTF. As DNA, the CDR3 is TGCGCCAGCAGCCAAGATGGCCCCGGGACAACAAACTATGGCTACACCTTC.

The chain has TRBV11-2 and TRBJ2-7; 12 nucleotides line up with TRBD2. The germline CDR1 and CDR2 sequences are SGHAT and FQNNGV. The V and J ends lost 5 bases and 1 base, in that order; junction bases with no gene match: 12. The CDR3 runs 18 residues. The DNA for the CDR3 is TGTGCCAGCAGCGGACGGACTAGCGGGGTTACCGATTCCTACGAGCAGTACTTC. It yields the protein CASSGRTSGVTDSYEQYF. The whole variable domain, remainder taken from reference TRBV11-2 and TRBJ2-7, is EAGVAQSPRYKIIEKRQSVAFWCNPISGHATLYWYQQILGQGPKLLIQFQNNGVVDDSQLPKDRFSAERLKGVDSTLKIQPAKLEDSAVYLCASSGRTSGVTDSYEQYFGPGTRLTVT.

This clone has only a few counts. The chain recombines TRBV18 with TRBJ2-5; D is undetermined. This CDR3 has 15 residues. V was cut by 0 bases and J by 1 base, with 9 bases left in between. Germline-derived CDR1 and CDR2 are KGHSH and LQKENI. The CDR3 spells CASSPPYGFQETQYF. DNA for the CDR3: TGTGCCAGCTCACCACCTTATGGCTTCCAAGAGACCCAGTACTTC.

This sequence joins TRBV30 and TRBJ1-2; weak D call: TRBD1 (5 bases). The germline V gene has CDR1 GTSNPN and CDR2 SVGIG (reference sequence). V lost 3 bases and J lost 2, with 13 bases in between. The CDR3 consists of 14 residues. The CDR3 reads CAWSRDGGNYGYTF. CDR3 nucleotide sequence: TGTGCCTGGAGCAGGGACGGGGGAAACTATGGCTACACCTTC.

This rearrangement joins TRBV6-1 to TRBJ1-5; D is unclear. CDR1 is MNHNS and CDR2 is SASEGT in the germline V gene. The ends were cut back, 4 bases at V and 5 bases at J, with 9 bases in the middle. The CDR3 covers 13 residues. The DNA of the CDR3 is TGTGCCAGCAGTGTCGAGGGTGATCAGCCCCAGCATTTT. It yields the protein CASSVEGDQPQHF.

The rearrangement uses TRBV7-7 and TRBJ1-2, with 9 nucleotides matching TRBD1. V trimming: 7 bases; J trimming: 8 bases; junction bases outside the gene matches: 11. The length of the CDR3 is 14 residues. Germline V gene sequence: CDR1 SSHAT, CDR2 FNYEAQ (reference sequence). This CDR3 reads CASKTDRGRLGYTF. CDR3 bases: TGTGCCAGCAAAACGGACAGGGGCAGGTTAGGCTACACCTTC.

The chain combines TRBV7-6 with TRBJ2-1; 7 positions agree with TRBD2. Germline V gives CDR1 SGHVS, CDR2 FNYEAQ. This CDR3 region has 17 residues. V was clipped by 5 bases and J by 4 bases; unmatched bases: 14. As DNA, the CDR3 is TGTGCCAGCAGCCTCCTATCCGGAGCGGGGTCTTACAATGAGCAGTTCTTC. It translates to CASSLLSGAGSYNEQFF.

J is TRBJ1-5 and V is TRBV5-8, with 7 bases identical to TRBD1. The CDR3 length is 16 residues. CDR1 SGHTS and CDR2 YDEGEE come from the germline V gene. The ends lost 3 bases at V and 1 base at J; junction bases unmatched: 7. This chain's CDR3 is CASSYHGQASNQPQHF. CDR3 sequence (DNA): TGTGCCAGCAGCTATCACGGACAGGCAAGCAATCAGCCCCAGCATTTT.

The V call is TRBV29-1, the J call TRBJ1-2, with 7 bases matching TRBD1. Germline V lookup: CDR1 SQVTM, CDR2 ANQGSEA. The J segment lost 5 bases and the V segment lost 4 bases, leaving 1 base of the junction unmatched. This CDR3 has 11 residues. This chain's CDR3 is CSVAGGYGYTF. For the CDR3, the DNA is TGCAGCGTTGCAGGGGGGTATGGCTACACCTTC.

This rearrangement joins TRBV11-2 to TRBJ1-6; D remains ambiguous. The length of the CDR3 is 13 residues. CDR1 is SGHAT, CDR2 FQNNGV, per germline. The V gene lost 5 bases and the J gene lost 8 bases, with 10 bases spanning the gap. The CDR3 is CASSPLEYSPLHF. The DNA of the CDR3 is TGTGCCAGCAGCCCTTTGGAGTATTCACCCCTCCACTTT.

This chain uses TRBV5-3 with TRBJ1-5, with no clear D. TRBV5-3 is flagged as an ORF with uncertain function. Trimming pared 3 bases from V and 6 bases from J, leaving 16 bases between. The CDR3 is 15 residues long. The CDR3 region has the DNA TGTGCCAGAAGCTCACGAGGGAAACTCAGTCAGCCCCAGCATTTT. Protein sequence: CARSSRGKLSQPQHF.

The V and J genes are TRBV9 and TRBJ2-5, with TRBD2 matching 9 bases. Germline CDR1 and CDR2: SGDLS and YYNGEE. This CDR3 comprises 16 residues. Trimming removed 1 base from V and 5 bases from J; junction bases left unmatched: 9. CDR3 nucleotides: TGTGCCAGCAGCGTACTAGCGGGGCTGAGAGGGGAGACCCAGTACTTC. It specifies CASSVLAGLRGETQYF.

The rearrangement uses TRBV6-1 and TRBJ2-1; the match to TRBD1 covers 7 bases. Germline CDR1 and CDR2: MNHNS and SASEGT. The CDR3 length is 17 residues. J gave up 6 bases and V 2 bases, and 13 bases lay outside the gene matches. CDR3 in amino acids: CASSEPIRGFLGNEQFF. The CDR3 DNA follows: TGTGCCAGCAGTGAACCGATCAGGGGGTTTCTGGGCAATGAGCAGTTCTTC.

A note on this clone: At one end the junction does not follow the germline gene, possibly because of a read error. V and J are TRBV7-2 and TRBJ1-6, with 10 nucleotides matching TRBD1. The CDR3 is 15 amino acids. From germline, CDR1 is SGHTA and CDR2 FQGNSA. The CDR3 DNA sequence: TGTGCCAGCACCTTAAAAGGGGACAGGGGATCACCCCTCCACTTT. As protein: CASTLKGDRGSPLHF. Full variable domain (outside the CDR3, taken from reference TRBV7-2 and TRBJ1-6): GAGVSQSPSNKVTEKGKDVELRCDPISGHTALYWYRQSLGQGLEFLIYFQGNSAPDKSGLPSDRFSAERTGGSVSTLTIQRTQQEDSAVYLCASTLKGDRGSPLHFGNGTRLTVT.

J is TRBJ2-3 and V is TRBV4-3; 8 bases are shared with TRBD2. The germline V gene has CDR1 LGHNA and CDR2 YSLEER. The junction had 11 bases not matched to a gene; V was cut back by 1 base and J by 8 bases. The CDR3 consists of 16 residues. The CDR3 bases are TGCGCCAGCAGCCAAGGAGATAGCGGGGTCATGGCTACGCAGTATTTT. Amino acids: CASSQGDSGVMATQYF.